This T cell receptor beta chain originates from a study of patients and donors after allogeneic stem cell transplantation (dated by TCRdb to 2020 to 2021). Cut back by 2 bases and 5 bases, the V and J ends lie 7 bases apart. The CDR3, cysteine through phenylalanine, is 12 amino acids long. Just the 36-base CDR3 DNA is kept, in frame starting at base 1. Libraries were made using RT-PCR. This sample was sequenced with a NextSeq 550. TCRdb cleaned the public reads at Q25 with fastp, built clones with MiXCR and kept in-frame beta chains. CDR3 protein sequences are deduplicated, and each keeps its most common genes and DNA. This sample gives about 960,000 distinct CDR3 sequences in total; 15% to 20% of them show up just once. The ten largest clonotypes hold about 6% of the sample. This clonotype appeared many times. Its antigen is still unknown. Nothing much larger sits one base from this clone, and base qualities are not available.

The V and J genes are TRBV12-3 or TRBV12-4 and TRBJ2-7, with no confidently assigned D gene. This sequence was found in a human donor who was either an allogeneic HSCT recipient or a stem cell or donor lymphocyte infusion donor (not recorded which). It is not recorded whose cells these are; they may come from a transplant donor. The sample consisted of blood, either unsorted or a sorted T cell fraction (not recorded which). This receptor carries the CDR3 CASSLNRNEQYF. The nucleotide sequence is given as TGTGCCAGCAGTTTAAATAGGAACGAGCAGTACTTC.